A single sample is the source of the 10 T cell receptor beta chains below, sequenced in a study of breast tumors, draining lymph nodes, adjacent tissues. TCRdb re-called the multiplex PCR reads through MiXCR, storing one row per CDR3 protein. In the table there are 150,000 to 200,000 distinct CDR3 sequences, about 30% of which are singletons. Breast cancer patients provided tissue from their axillary draining lymph nodes. Input material: axillary lymph node tissue. Receptors originate from a female donor with breast cancer. Some clones in this sample may be carry-over from other donors' samples.

The chain carries TRBV27 and TRBJ1-2; D might be TRBD1 (6 bases). The CDR3 covers 14 residues. Trimming left V 1 base short and J 6 bases short, with 12 bases between. Germline CDR1 is MNHEY and CDR2 is SMNVEV (reference sequence). The CDR3 sequence is CASSLYGGRDGYTF. The DNA for the CDR3 is TGTGCCAGCAGTTTATATGGGGGCCGAGATGGCTACACCTTC.

This chain links TRBV28 with TRBJ2-4, with D possibly TRBD1 on 5 matching bases. The CDR3 sequence is 14 residues long. V lost 7 bases, J lost 3 bases, and 13 bases lay in between. CDR1 MDHEN and CDR2 SYDVKM come from the germline V gene. CDR3 nucleotides: TGTGCCAGCAATCTCCAGGGCGGCAAAAACATTCAGTACTTC. Translating gives CASNLQGGKNIQYF.

This clonotype appeared many times. The V and J genes are TRBV30 and TRBJ2-7; D perhaps matches TRBD2 (5 bases). The CDR3 totals 15 residues. Germline CDR1 reads GTSNPN; CDR2 reads SVGIG (reference sequence). V lost 2 bases, J lost 0 bases, and 14 bases lay in between. The DNA of the CDR3 is TGTGCCTGGAGTTACGGTTCCGGGAACTCCTACGAGCAGTACTTC. Translated: CAWSYGSGNSYEQYF.

With regard to this clonotype: Possible read error: a much larger clone is one base away. In DNA form, the CDR3 reads TGTGCCAGCAGGTGGTTTGGGACCCAGTACTTC. Protein: CASRWFGTQYF. J is TRBJ2-5 and V is TRBV6-2 or TRBV6-3, with no clear D. Germline CDR1 reads MNHEY; CDR2 reads SVGEGT. V was pared by 6 bases and J by 7 bases, with 9 bases between. This CDR3 region has 11 residues.

Many counts were recorded for this clonotype. V and J are TRBV7-6 and TRBJ1-1, with D possibly TRBD1 on 5 matching bases. Germline V CDR1 and CDR2: SGHVS, FNYEAQ. This CDR3 has 14 amino acids. The germline V and J ends were trimmed by 0 bases and 4 bases, with 9 bases remaining between them. The CDR3 DNA sequence: TGTGCCAGCAGCTTAGCAGGGGAGGGCACTGAAGCTTTCTTT. It encodes CASSLAGEGTEAFF.

The chain links TRBV9 to TRBJ2-5; D possibly corresponds to TRBD2 (6 bases). The V end was cut by 1 base, the J end by 3 bases, with 10 bases between. In germline, CDR1 is SGDLS, CDR2 YYNGEE. The CDR3 length is 14 residues. The CDR3 spells CASSVQGLEETQYF. The CDR3 nucleotides read TGTGCCAGCAGCGTACAGGGACTTGAAGAGACCCAGTACTTC.

This clonotype was recorded many times. The chain uses TRBV10-3 and TRBJ2-1; tentative D call: TRBD1 (7 bases). The CDR3 runs to 11 residues. CDR1 ENHRY and CDR2 SYGVKD come from the germline V gene. V lost 7 bases and J 7 bases, leaving 8 bases between the germline ends. This CDR3 reads CAITGGNEQFF. CDR3 DNA sequence: TGTGCCATCACAGGGGGGAATGAGCAGTTCTTC.

Details on this clonotype: A much larger clonotype is one base distant, so this may be a read error. The CDR3 does not close with the conserved phenylalanine or tryptophan, likely indicating a read error. The V call is TRBV5-6, the J call TRBJ1-2; 11 bases map to TRBD1. Germline-derived CDR1 and CDR2 are SGHDT and YYEEEE. This CDR3 comprises 15 residues. Trimming at V came to 2 bases and at J to 5 bases, leaving 5 bases not matched to a gene. The CDR3 here is CASSFPGQGVYGYTV. For the CDR3, the DNA is TGTGCCAGCAGCTTTCCGGGACAGGGGGTTTATGGCTACACCGTC.

This clonotype was detected a few times. This sequence joins TRBV9 and TRBJ1-6; D possibly corresponds to TRBD1 (6 bases). The ends were cut back, 10 bases at V and 6 bases at J, with 17 bases in the middle. The V gene's germline CDR1 is SGDLS and CDR2 YYNGEE. CDR3 size: 14 residues. CDR3 nucleotide sequence: TGTGCCGACAGCGCGACGGACAGTAATTCACCCCTCCACTTT. It codes for CADSATDSNSPLHF.

This clonotype was found many times. V usage is TRBV29-1 and J usage is TRBJ2-7; D gene uncertain. The V and J ends lost 6 bases and 6 bases respectively, with 12 bases between them. Germline CDR1 is SQVTM and CDR2 is ANQGSEA. The CDR3 length is 11 residues. CDR3 in amino acids: CSVTQAREQYF. As DNA, the CDR3 is TGCAGCGTCACTCAGGCCCGCGAGCAGTACTTC.